The clone carrying this TCR beta chain has ten or more counts. Per the authors' pipeline: Amplification with reference gene primers provided the estimates of nucleated cell counts. The data were produced by immunoSEQ multiplex PCR, yet TCRdb's version contains in-frame clones alone and is incomplete. That table gives V, J and clone size, and the DNA gave D and trimming. The sample records a few hundred thousand clones, 85% being singletons. This record comes from a study of blood T cell repertoires in COVID-19. At the level of the study: The samples span acute and convalescent COVID-19 from the United States, Italy and Spain. Nucleic acid was either cDNA or gDNA, and it came from T cells, B-cell-depleted T cells, or PBMCs.

The CDR3 covers 15 residues. After removal of 3 bases from V and 1 base from J, the junction contained 7 bases not matched to a gene. Looked up from germline, CDR1 is DFQATT and CDR2 is SNEGSKA (reference sequence). Material: peripheral blood. The genes are TRBV20-1 and TRBJ1-2; TRBD1 matches 8 bases. This clonotype was obtained from a woman in her late teens or twenties with acute or convalescent COVID-19. CDR3 DNA sequence: TGCAGTGCTAGTAGCCCGGGACAGGATAACTATGGCTACACCTTC. Residues: CSASSPGQDNYGYTF.